Listed here are 31 T cell receptor beta chains from one sample, sequenced in a study of technical replicates of blood from four donors. Using immunoSEQ multiplex PCR, the repertoire was profiled, and TCRdb retains in-frame clones only, with some absent. Of over 55,000 clones in the sample, 90% to 95% were seen once. The specimen sequenced was PBMCs. Receptor source: a human donor in good health. Some clones in this sample may be carry-over from other donors' samples.

The genes are TRBV9 and TRBJ1-1; no firm D call. This CDR3 region has 16 residues. Germline lookup yields CDR1 SGDLS and CDR2 YYNGEE. The V end lost 1 base, the J end lost 4 bases, and 17 bases lay between the germline ends. CDR3 nucleotides: TGTGCCAGCAGCGTATGGGCTGGAACTGGGAGCACTGAAGCTTTCTTT. Protein product: CASSVWAGTGSTEAFF. The full variable domain, its missing parts supplied by reference TRBV9 and TRBJ1-1, is DSGVTQTPKHLITATGQRVTLRCSPRSGDLSVYWYQQSLDQGLQFLIQYYNGEERAKGNILERFSAQQFPDLHSELNLSSLELGDSALYFCASSVWAGTGSTEAFFGQGTRLTVV.

There are a few counts of this clone. The chain has TRBV7-2 and TRBJ1-1; 10 bases align to TRBD1. The CDR3 has 15 residues. V trimming: 6 bases; J trimming: 1 base; junction bases outside the gene matches: 5. Germline CDR1 and CDR2: SGHTA and FQGNSA. CDR3 nucleotides: TGTGCCAGCAGTTACGGACAGGGGGGGAACACTGAAGCTTTCTTT. Protein sequence: CASSYGQGGNTEAFF.

There are many counts of this clone. V usage is TRBV25-1 and J usage is TRBJ1-2; possibly TRBD1 for D (6 bases). Germline CDR1 reads MGHDK; CDR2 reads SYGVNS. There are 12 residues in the CDR3. V was cut by 4 bases and J by 8 bases, with 11 bases left in between. Here the CDR3 reads CASSGTVQGYTF. CDR3 in DNA: TGTGCCAGCAGTGGGACAGTACAAGGCTACACCTTC.

In this sample, this clone turned up a few times. The chain joins TRBV5-4 to TRBJ2-1; TRBD2 aligns across 12 bases. The CDR3 has 15 amino acids. The V gene's germline CDR1 is SGHNT and CDR2 YYREEE (reference sequence). V was clipped by 4 bases and J by 6 bases; unmatched bases: 5. CDR3 region: CASSIPSGRGNEQFF. CDR3 nucleotides: TGTGCCAGCAGCATCCCTAGCGGGAGGGGCAATGAGCAGTTCTTC.

The V and J genes are TRBV5-1 and TRBJ2-3, with TRBD1 matching 10 bases. The germline V gene encodes CDR1 SGHRS and CDR2 YFSETQ. The CDR3 length is 15 residues. J gave up 3 bases and V 3 bases, and 4 bases lay outside the gene matches. In DNA, the CDR3 is TGCGCCAGCAGCTCTGGGACAGGGGATACAGATACGCAGTATTTT. This encodes CASSSGTGDTDTQYF.

The chain uses TRBV15 and TRBJ2-7, with TRBD2 identical over 7 bases. The CDR3 has 15 amino acids. The J segment lost 2 bases and the V segment lost 0 bases, leaving 4 bases of the junction unmatched. Germline V gene sequence: CDR1 LNHNV, CDR2 YYDKDF (reference sequence). This CDR3 is CATSRDYLAAYEQYF. CDR3 sequence (DNA): TGTGCCACCAGCAGAGACTATCTAGCGGCCTACGAGCAGTACTTC. The full variable domain, with the rest looked up from reference TRBV15 and TRBJ2-7, is DAMVIQNPRYQVTQFGKPVTLSCSQTLNHNVMYWYQQKSSQAPKLLFHYYDKDFNNEADTPDNFQSRRPNTSFCFLDIRSPGLGDTAMYLCATSRDYLAAYEQYFGPGTRLTVT.

The V call is TRBV15, the J call TRBJ2-2, with D tentatively TRBD2 (6 bases). V lost 0 bases, J lost 3 bases, and 17 bases lay in between. This CDR3 is 18 amino acids long. Germline CDR1 reads LNHNV; CDR2 reads YYDKDF (reference sequence). The CDR3: CATSRDDGLPGDTGELFF. In DNA, the CDR3 is TGTGCCACCAGCAGAGATGACGGCCTACCGGGGGACACCGGGGAGCTGTTTTTT.

The chain is built from TRBV5-4 and TRBJ2-1; possibly TRBD1 for D (5 bases). There are 14 residues in the CDR3. Germline V gene data show CDR1 as SGHNT and CDR2 as YYREEE (reference sequence). V lost 4 bases to trimming and J lost 6 bases, with 14 bases between them. CDR3 DNA: TGTGCCAGCAGCGGAATAGGGGCAGGCAATGAGCAGTTCTTC. This encodes CASSGIGAGNEQFF.

The CDR3 DNA sequence: TGTGCCAGCAGTTCATTAACCTGGGCAGGGCCCTCCTACGAGCAGTACTTC. Residues: CASSSLTWAGPSYEQYF. The J gene is TRBJ2-7, the V gene TRBV5-8; tentatively, D is TRBD1 (5 bases). The CDR3 has 17 residues. Germline assignment: CDR1 SGHTS and CDR2 YDEGEE. Trimming cost V 5 bases and J 0 bases, with 21 bases left between them.

There are a few counts of this clone. The CDR3 protein is CAWGNGQGGYTF. CDR3 nucleotides: TGTGCCTGGGGGAACGGACAGGGAGGCTACACCTTC. V and J are TRBV30 and TRBJ1-2, with 8 bases that match TRBD1. V lost 5 bases, J lost 8 bases, and 7 bases stayed unmatched. The V gene's germline CDR1 is GTSNPN and CDR2 SVGIG (reference sequence). There are 12 residues in the CDR3.

The chain employs TRBV7-2 and TRBJ1-4; D ambiguous. The germline V and J ends were trimmed by 5 bases and 5 bases, with 15 bases remaining between them. The CDR3 is 15 residues long. CDR1 and CDR2 from the germline V gene are SGHTA and FQGNSA. Written as DNA, the CDR3 is TGTGCCAGCAGCCCGTCAGGCAACCAAAATGAAAAACTGTTTTTT. Protein: CASSPSGNQNEKLFF.

The chain employs TRBV30 and TRBJ2-7; a weak D match, TRBD2 (6 bases). Germline V gives CDR1 GTSNPN, CDR2 SVGIG (reference sequence). Deletions cut 2 bases from V and 5 bases from J, with 16 bases between. The CDR3 loop spans 14 amino acids. CDR3 in amino acids: CAWSLGGMGDEQYF. In nucleotides, the CDR3 is TGTGCCTGGAGTCTGGGGGGTATGGGGGACGAGCAGTACTTC.

In this sample, this clone turned up once. V is TRBV18 and J is TRBJ2-3; the match to TRBD1 covers 8 bases. Trimming cost V 3 bases and J 0 bases; bases outside gene matches: 8. The CDR3 contains 17 residues. Germline values: CDR1 KGHSH, CDR2 LQKENI. The CDR3 region is CASSPFKGQVSTDTQYF. The CDR3 DNA sequence: TGTGCCAGCTCACCCTTTAAGGGACAGGTGAGCACAGATACGCAGTATTTT.

The rearrangement uses TRBV18 and TRBJ1-5; 11 bases line up with TRBD1. Trimming at V came to 3 bases and at J to 7 bases, leaving 5 bases not matched to a gene. This CDR3 contains 15 residues. Germline V gene data show CDR1 as KGHSH and CDR2 as LQKENI. CDR3 amino acids: CASSPDRGRQQPQHF. The CDR3 nucleotides read TGTGCCAGCTCACCGGACAGGGGGCGTCAACAGCCCCAGCATTTT.

The chain recombines TRBV10-3 with TRBJ1-2; TRBD1 matches at 7 bases. J was trimmed by 8 bases and V by 4 bases; bases with no gene match: 4. The CDR3 contains 12 residues. CDR1 is ENHRY and CDR2 is SYGVKD in the germline V gene. In DNA form, the CDR3 reads TGTGCCATCAGTGCAGACAGGGAAGGCTACACCTTC. Residues: CAISADREGYTF.

The chain has TRBV18 and TRBJ1-2; 7 bases fit TRBD1. The CDR3 spans 15 residues. CDR1 KGHSH and CDR2 LQKENI come from the germline V gene. J was trimmed by 7 bases and V by 4 bases; bases with no gene match: 12. This chain's CDR3 is CASSLQGSVLSGYTF. The DNA of the CDR3 is TGTGCCAGCTCACTACAGGGGTCTGTTCTCTCTGGCTACACCTTC.

This clone turned up a few times. The chain employs TRBV6-1 and TRBJ1-6, with D perhaps matching TRBD1 (5 bases). The CDR3 contains 18 residues. V lost 3 bases and J lost 9, with 24 bases in between. The germline V gene has CDR1 MNHNS and CDR2 SASEGT. DNA for the CDR3: TGTGCCAGCAGTGAGCTACGACAGCCATGGGTCCGGATTTCACCCCTCCACTTT. Its translation: CASSELRQPWVRISPLHF.

This chain's CDR3 is CASRDRGVITTEAFF. Written as DNA, the CDR3 is TGTGCCAGCAGAGACAGGGGGGTTATTACGACTGAAGCTTTCTTT. This rearrangement joins TRBV21-1 to TRBJ1-1; TRBD1 is the table's D call, not checked against the DNA. TRBV21-1 is an annotated pseudogene. This CDR3 spans 15 amino acids.

The table lists this clone with a few counts. The chain employs TRBV30 and TRBJ1-1; maybe TRBD1 (6 bases). Trimming shortened V by 3 bases and J by 7 bases, and 12 bases separated the two germline ends. This CDR3 contains 12 residues. Per the germline V gene, CDR1 is GTSNPN and CDR2 is SVGIG (reference sequence). The CDR3 here is CAWSVDSFEAFF. CDR3 bases: TGTGCCTGGAGCGTGGACAGTTTTGAAGCTTTCTTT.

The CDR3 nucleotides read TGTGCCAGCAGTGAAGGGGCCTACTATGGCTACACCTTC. Translated: CASSEGAYYGYTF. The genes are TRBV25-1 and TRBJ1-2; perhaps TRBD1 as D (5 bases). Germline-derived CDR1 and CDR2 are MGHDK and SYGVNS. The CDR3 is 13 residues long. The V gene lost 2 bases and the J gene lost 3 bases, with 7 bases spanning the gap.

The V and J genes are TRBV6-5 and TRBJ1-1; D is uncertain. Germline CDR1 and CDR2: MNHEY and SVGAGI. The CDR3 has 15 residues. Deletions cut 0 bases from V and 1 base from J, with 9 bases between. The CDR3 sequence is CASSYSPQKNTEAFF. In DNA, the CDR3 is TGTGCCAGCAGTTACTCCCCACAAAAGAACACTGAAGCTTTCTTT.

CDR3 sequence: CASSLEGLDWGEQYF. CDR3 bases: TGTGCCAGCAGCTTAGAGGGACTAGATTGGGGCGAGCAGTACTTC. The chain combines TRBV7-9 with TRBJ2-7; 8 bases map to TRBD2. This CDR3 spans 15 amino acids. V lost 1 base and J lost 6; bases outside the gene matches: 8. Germline assignment: CDR1 SEHNR and CDR2 FQNEAQ (reference sequence).

This rearrangement joins TRBV2 to TRBJ1-2; 8 bases line up with TRBD1. Germline lookup yields CDR1 SNHLY and CDR2 FYNNEI. The V segment lost 9 bases and the J segment 2 bases; nucleotides outside the gene matches: 8. This CDR3 is built from 14 residues. DNA of the CDR3: TGTGCCAGTGGAGGACAGGGAGGAAACTATGGCTACACCTTC. It yields the protein CASGGQGGNYGYTF.

V and J are TRBV5-1 and TRBJ2-7, with D maybe TRBD2 (6 bases). The CDR3 is 14 residues long. Trimming removed 5 bases from V and 0 bases from J, with 12 bases in between. The germline V gene has CDR1 SGHRS and CDR2 YFSETQ. CDR3 loop: CASRPTGDSYEQYF. In nucleotides, the CDR3 is TGCGCCAGCAGACCGACGGGGGACTCCTACGAGCAGTACTTC.

This rearrangement joins TRBV29-1 to TRBJ2-1, with 7 bases matching TRBD1. This CDR3 is built from 12 residues. Germline V CDR1 and CDR2: SQVTM, ANQGSEA. The V and J ends lost 7 bases and 9 bases, in that order; junction bases with no gene match: 9. Written as DNA, the CDR3 is TGCAGCGCTGAGACAGGGTCGCTTGAGCAGTTCTTC. It yields the protein CSAETGSLEQFF.

The chain is built from TRBV19 and TRBJ1-6; possible D gene TRBD1, 5 bases. CDR1 is LNHDA, CDR2 SQIVND, per germline (reference sequence). The CDR3 is made up of 21 amino acids. V lost 6 bases, J lost 6 bases, and 33 bases lay in between. The chain's CDR3 is CASRTRRRGLSGGSSNSPLHF. The DNA of the CDR3 is TGTGCCAGTAGGACGCGGCGCCGGGGACTCAGTGGGGGTAGCAGTAATTCACCCCTCCACTTT. Filled out from reference TRBV19 and TRBJ1-6, the complete variable domain reads DGGITQSPKYLFRKEGQNVTLSCEQNLNHDAMYWYRQDPGQGLRLIYYSQIVNDFQKGDIAEGYSVSREKKESFPLTVTSAQKNPTAFYLCASRTRRRGLSGGSSNSPLHFGNGTRLTVT.

The chain recombines TRBV9 with TRBJ2-3; TRBD2 matches 8 bases. Looked up from germline, CDR1 is SGDLS and CDR2 is YYNGEE. The CDR3 length is 16 residues. V lost 3 bases to trimming and J lost 2 bases; unmatched junction nucleotides: 8. This CDR3 is CASSERLARSTDTQYF. Here the CDR3 DNA reads TGTGCCAGCAGCGAAAGACTAGCGAGGTCCACAGATACGCAGTATTTT.

The chain uses TRBV4-2 and TRBJ2-1; D possibly corresponds to TRBD2 (6 bases). Trimming took 0 bases from V and 4 from J, leaving 16 bases between them. The CDR3 is 17 residues long. Germline assignment: CDR1 LGHNA and CDR2 YNFKEQ. CDR3 amino acids: CASSQDRAGMGYNEQFF. CDR3 in DNA: TGTGCCAGCAGCCAAGATCGGGCGGGAATGGGGTACAATGAGCAGTTCTTC.

The gene calls are TRBV7-2 and TRBJ2-7; tentatively, D is TRBD2 (6 bases). This CDR3 has 13 residues. Per germline, CDR1 SGHTA and CDR2 FQGNSA. V was shortened by 7 bases and J by 4 bases, with 14 bases between the two germline ends. The CDR3 nucleotides are TGTGCCAGCATCCTTGGAGGAGGGTACGAGCAGTACTTC. Amino acid sequence: CASILGGGYEQYF.

The rearrangement links TRBV16 to TRBJ2-7; unclear D gene. The length of the CDR3 is 13 residues. Germline CDR1 is KGHSY and CDR2 is FQNENV. V shed 0 bases and J shed 4 bases, with 7 bases lying between them. In DNA form, the CDR3 reads TGTGCCAGCAGCCAATCGGTAGTGTACGAGCAGTACTTC. Residues: CASSQSVVYEQYF.

J is TRBJ1-1 and V is TRBV19; a possible D gene is TRBD1 (5 bases). V was cut by 8 bases and J by 5 bases, with 12 bases left in between. This CDR3 is built from 12 residues. Germline V gene sequence: CDR1 LNHDA, CDR2 SQIVND (reference sequence). CDR3 in DNA: TGTGCCAGTGGGGGGAGGTCAACTGAAGCTTTCTTT. Its protein is CASGGRSTEAFF.